This is a list of T cell receptor beta chains from one sample in a study of cytomegalovirus exposure and HLA in healthy donors. Data came from immunoSEQ multiplex PCR; TCRdb stores just in-frame clones and leaves some out. The sample holds 200,000 or so clones, 65% to 85% seen once. The sample taken for sequencing was PBMCs. The receptors were gathered from a boy aged 2 to 10 in good health and CMV-seronegative. Both conserved end residues are part of each CDR3. The order of the fields is D gene, J gene, V gene, clone size, CDR3 protein, CDR3 DNA. The D gene is left open where the match is weak. Clone size, where shown, is once, few, many, or a class for clones that have expanded.

NA,TRBJ2-4,TRBV9,few,CASSVDPLVGNIQYF,TGTGCCAGCAGCGTAGACCCCCTCGTCGGAAACATTCAGTACTTC
NA,TRBJ2-7,TRBV10-2,NA,CASSEDPAYEQYF,TGCGCCAGCAGTGAGGATCCGGCCTACGAGCAGTACTTC
TRBD2,TRBJ2-3,TRBV30,NA,CAWSVLAKSTDTQYF,TGTGCCTGGAGTGTACTAGCGAAGAGCACAGATACGCAGTATTTT
TRBD1,TRBJ1-2,TRBV30,NA,CAWSASTGDYGYTF,TGTGCCTGGAGTGCCTCTACAGGGGACTATGGCTACACCTTC
NA,TRBJ1-3,TRBV9,NA,CASSPYRVSGNTIYF,TGTGCCAGCAGCCCATACAGGGTCTCTGGAAACACCATATATTTT
NA,TRBJ2-1,TRBV2,once,CASRVLAGYNEQFF,TGTGCCAGCAGGGTCCTAGCCGGATACAATGAGCAGTTCTTC
TRBD2,TRBJ2-7,TRBV5-1,NA,CASSLVDLAGGPSEQYF,TGCGCCAGCAGCTTGGTTGATCTAGCGGGGGGGCCAAGCGAGCAGTACTTC
NA,TRBJ2-1,TRBV5-4,NA,CASSLASIYNEQFF,TGTGCCAGCAGCTTGGCTAGCATCTACAATGAGCAGTTCTTC
TRBD2,TRBJ2-1,TRBV10-1,NA,CASSERSGGALEQFF,TGCGCCAGCAGTGAGAGGAGCGGGGGGGCGCTTGAGCAGTTCTTC
TRBD1,TRBJ2-2,TRBV11-2,NA,CASSLWTGRNTGELFF,TGTGCCAGCAGCCTTTGGACAGGACGGAACACCGGGGAGCTGTTTTTT
NA,TRBJ2-3,TRBV6-1,NA,CATKLRGTDTQYF,TGTGCCACTAAACTGAGAGGAACAGATACGCAGTATTTT
TRBD2,TRBJ2-6,TRBV5-4,NA,CASSHPGLVVSGANVLTF,TGTGCCAGCAGCCACCCCGGACTAGTCGTCTCTGGGGCCAACGTCCTGACTTTC
TRBD2,TRBJ2-7,TRBV4-1,NA,CASSQGAAGVSYEQYF,TGCGCCAGCAGCCAAGGAGCCGCGGGGGTCTCCTACGAGCAGTACTTC
NA,TRBJ1-5,TRBV19,NA,CASSIGGPQPQHF,TGTGCCAGTAGTATAGGCGGGCCTCAGCCCCAGCATTTT
NA,TRBJ2-3,TRBV6-5,NA,CASSSLESTQYF,TGTGCCAGCAGTTCGTTAGAGAGCACGCAGTATTTT
NA,TRBJ2-2,TRBV6-1,NA,CASTRGMDTGELFF,TGTGCCAGCACTAGGGGTATGGACACCGGGGAGCTGTTTTTT
NA,TRBJ1-5,TRBV4-1,NA,CASSHPGQPQHF,TGCGCCAGCAGCCATCCGGGACAGCCCCAGCATTTT
NA,TRBJ1-6,TRBV6-6,NA,CASSYIPSSYNSPLHF,TGTGCCAGCAGTTACATACCCAGCTCCTATAATTCACCCCTCCACTTT
NA,TRBJ1-2,TRBV2,NA,CASRSEGYGYTF,TGTGCCAGCAGGAGTGAGGGCTATGGCTACACCTTC
TRBD2,TRBJ2-5,TRBV9,NA,CASSVGLAGDETQYF,TGTGCCAGCAGCGTAGGACTAGCGGGGGACGAGACCCAGTACTTC
NA,TRBJ1-5,TRBV7-9,NA,CASSLEGAGNQPQHF,TGTGCCAGCAGCTTAGAAGGGGCAGGGAATCAGCCCCAGCATTTT
NA,TRBJ1-1,TRBV6-5,NA,CASSYSWASGEAFF,TGTGCCAGCAGTTACTCCTGGGCCTCCGGTGAAGCTTTCTTT
NA,TRBJ2-2,TRBV6-5,NA,CASRTGNTGELFF,TGTGCCAGCAGGACCGGGAATACCGGGGAGCTGTTTTTT
TRBD1,TRBJ1-4,TRBV18,once,CASSGDRDADEKLFF,TGTGCCAGCTCGGGGGACAGGGATGCGGATGAAAAACTGTTTTTT
NA,TRBJ2-2,TRBV6-1,NA,CASSATIQGKGTGELFF,TGTGCCAGCAGTGCTACAATACAGGGTAAGGGCACCGGGGAGCTGTTTTTT
TRBD1,TRBJ1-2,TRBV5-8,NA,CASSLIGTAARGYTF,TGTGCCAGCAGCTTGATAGGGACAGCGGCCCGTGGCTACACCTTC
NA,TRBJ2-3,TRBV6-4,NA,CASSDGGGSTDTQYF,TGTGCCAGCAGTGATGGCGGGGGCTCGACAGATACGCAGTATTTT
NA,TRBJ2-3,TRBV27,NA,CASSTGPTDTQYF,TGTGCCAGCAGTACAGGGCCAACAGATACGCAGTATTTT
TRBD2,TRBJ2-1,TRBV7-3,NA,CASSIGTSGEYNEQFF,TGTGCCAGCAGCATCGGGACTAGCGGGGAGTACAATGAGCAGTTCTTC